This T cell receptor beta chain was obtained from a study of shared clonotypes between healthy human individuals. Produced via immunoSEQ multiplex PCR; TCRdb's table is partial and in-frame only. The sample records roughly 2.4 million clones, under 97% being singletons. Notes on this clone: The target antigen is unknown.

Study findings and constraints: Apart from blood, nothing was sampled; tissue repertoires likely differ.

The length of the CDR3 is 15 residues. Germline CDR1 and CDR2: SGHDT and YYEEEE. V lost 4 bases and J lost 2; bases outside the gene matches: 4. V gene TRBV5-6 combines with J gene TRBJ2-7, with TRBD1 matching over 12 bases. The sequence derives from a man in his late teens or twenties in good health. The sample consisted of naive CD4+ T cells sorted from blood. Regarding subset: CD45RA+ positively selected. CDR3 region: CASSMGQGAPYEQYF. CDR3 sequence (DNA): TGTGCCAGCAGCATGGGACAGGGGGCCCCCTACGAGCAGTACTTC. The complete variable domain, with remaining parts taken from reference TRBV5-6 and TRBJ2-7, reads DAGVTQSPTHLIKTRGQQVTLRCSPKSGHDTVSWYQQALGQGPQFIFQYYEEEERQRGNFPDRFSGHQFPNYSSELNVNALLLGDSALYLCASSMGQGAPYEQYFGPGTRLTVT.